This passage covers 20 T cell receptor beta chains from one sample sequenced in a study of early T cells in non-severe SARS-CoV-2 infection. MiXCR was run by TCRdb on the 5' RACE reads, yielding one entry per CDR3 protein. This table holds about 54,000 distinct CDR3 sequences, roughly 8.2% found once. This specimen was whole blood, taken at baseline. The receptors derive from an adult who was a healthcare worker with PCR-confirmed SARS-CoV-2 infection or an uninfected control (not recorded which).

This clonotype was seen at least ten times. V gene TRBV12-3 or TRBV12-4 combines with J gene TRBJ1-6; D call uncertain. Trimming cost V 6 bases and J 8 bases, with 11 bases left between them. The CDR3 is 13 amino acids. The CDR3 sequence is CASSPTEDSPLHF. CDR3 nucleotide sequence: TGTGCCAGCAGCCCTACCGAGGATTCACCCCTCCACTTT.

A few counts support this clonotype. J is TRBJ2-1 and V is TRBV6-1, with 10 nucleotides matching TRBD1. The CDR3 extends over 13 amino acids. CDR1 MNHNS and CDR2 SASEGT come from the germline V gene. J gave up 6 bases and V 8 bases, and 4 bases lay outside the gene matches. CDR3: CASDRGQSNEQFF. The CDR3 coding sequence is TGTGCCAGCGACAGGGGGCAGAGCAATGAGCAGTTCTTC.

This rearrangement joins TRBV25-1 to TRBJ2-1; 8 bases are a match to TRBD2. Germline trimming cut 3 bases from V and 4 bases from J; bases unmatched to any gene: 5. This CDR3 spans 15 amino acids. Looked up from germline, CDR1 is MGHDK and CDR2 is SYGVNS. The CDR3 loop is CASSDPPSGYNEQFF. The CDR3 DNA is TGTGCCAGCAGTGACCCACCTAGCGGGTACAATGAGCAGTTCTTC.

This clonotype was counted between two and nine times. V usage is TRBV3-1 and J usage is TRBJ2-7, with no clear D. The germline V gene has CDR1 LGHDT and CDR2 YNNKEL (reference sequence). Trimming pared 1 base from V and 0 bases from J, leaving 7 bases between. This CDR3 contains 14 residues. The CDR3 reads CASSQAQSSYEQYF. CDR3 coding DNA: TGTGCCAGCAGCCAAGCGCAGAGCTCCTACGAGCAGTACTTC.

This chain connects TRBV5-1 to TRBJ2-4; either TRBD1 or TRBD2 may fit D (5 bases each). V lost 3 bases to trimming and J lost 0 bases, with 10 bases between them. The CDR3 is made up of 15 amino acids. The germline V gene has CDR1 SGHRS and CDR2 YFSETQ. This chain's CDR3 is CASSWGFQAKNIQYF. Here the CDR3 DNA reads TGCGCCAGCAGCTGGGGGTTCCAAGCCAAAAACATTCAGTACTTC.

This clonotype has a count of ten or more. J is TRBJ2-5 and V is TRBV9; D gene ambiguous. The V gene's germline CDR1 is SGDLS and CDR2 YYNGEE. Trimming left V 4 bases short and J 0 bases short, with 10 bases between. This CDR3 region has 14 residues. The CDR3 DNA sequence: TGTGCCAGCAGCCCCGGGCTGTACCAAGAGACCCAGTACTTC. It translates to CASSPGLYQETQYF.

This chain uses TRBV5-1 with TRBJ1-2; D remains unclear. V gave up 0 bases and J gave up 4 bases, with 10 bases separating them. This CDR3 is 14 amino acids long. The germline V gene encodes CDR1 SGHRS and CDR2 YFSETQ. The CDR3 loop is CASSLEQLAYGYTF. CDR3 DNA: TGCGCCAGCAGCTTGGAACAATTGGCCTATGGCTACACCTTC. Full variable domain (missing parts from reference TRBV5-1 and TRBJ1-2): KAGVTQTPRYLIKTRGQQVTLSCSPISGHRSVSWYQQTPGQGLQFLFEYFSETQRNKGNFPGRFSGRQFSNSRSEMNVSTLELGDSALYLCASSLEQLAYGYTFGSGTRLTVV.

This chain links TRBV7-2 with TRBJ2-7, with unresolved D. The germline V gene encodes CDR1 SGHTA and CDR2 FQGNSA. CDR3 length equals 14 residues. V was clipped by 5 bases and J by 2 bases, with 13 bases between them. The CDR3 nucleotides are TGTGCCAGCAGCCTCCAGTGGAAGGCCTACGAGCAGTACTTC. It specifies CASSLQWKAYEQYF.

This clonotype was counted a few times. V gene TRBV9 combines with J gene TRBJ2-2; D is uncertain. This CDR3 comprises 15 residues. Germline CDR1 reads SGDLS; CDR2 reads YYNGEE. Trimming pared 0 bases from V and 2 bases from J, leaving 8 bases between. This chain's CDR3 is CASSVAWGNTGELFF. The DNA of the CDR3 is TGTGCCAGCAGCGTAGCGTGGGGTAACACCGGGGAGCTGTTTTTT. The variable domain in full, completed from reference TRBV9 and TRBJ2-2, reads DSGVTQTPKHLITATGQRVTLRCSPRSGDLSVYWYQQSLDQGLQFLIQYYNGEERAKGNILERFSAQQFPDLHSELNLSSLELGDSALYFCASSVAWGNTGELFFGEGSRLTVL.

The J gene is TRBJ2-7, the V gene TRBV12-3 or TRBV12-4, with D possibly matching TRBD2 (5 bases). The CDR3 extends over 10 amino acids. V lost 8 bases, J lost 3 bases, and 5 bases lay in between. The CDR3 DNA follows: TGTGCCAGCGGAGGCTACGAGCAGTACTTC. It specifies CASGGYEQYF.

The CDR3 loop reads CASSPGSYNEQFF. The CDR3 nucleotides read TGTGCCAGCTCACCAGGATCCTACAATGAGCAGTTCTTC. The chain has TRBV18 and TRBJ2-1; D remains ambiguous. Germline V CDR1 and CDR2: KGHSH, LQKENI. The CDR3 has 13 residues. Trimming pared 2 bases from V and 1 base from J, leaving 3 bases between.

At least ten counts were recorded for this clonotype. The rearrangement joins TRBV5-1 to TRBJ2-1; a weak D match, TRBD2 (7 bases). Germline V gene lookup returns CDR1 SGHRS and CDR2 YFSETQ. V was pared by 0 bases and J by 6 bases, with 13 bases between. This CDR3 is built from 15 residues. The CDR3 coding sequence is TGCGCCAGCAGCTTGGAGGCGGGGGCTCGCAATGAGCAGTTCTTC. This gives the protein CASSLEAGARNEQFF.

This chain links TRBV30 with TRBJ2-2, with 7 bases that match TRBD1. The CDR3 sequence is 15 residues long. Trimming removed 3 bases from V and 1 base from J; junction bases left unmatched: 5. Germline V gives CDR1 GTSNPN, CDR2 SVGIG (reference sequence). DNA for the CDR3: TGTGCCTGGAGCCGCTGGACAGGGAACACCGGGGAGCTGTTTTTT. It is translated as CAWSRWTGNTGELFF.

This clonotype has more than one count but fewer than ten. CDR3 sequence: CATSDKKKLDRLETQYF. The CDR3, as DNA: TGTGCCACCAGTGATAAGAAGAAATTGGACAGATTAGAGACCCAGTACTTC. This chain joins TRBV24-1 and TRBJ2-5; TRBD1 is a possible D gene (6 bases). V shed 3 bases and J shed 4 bases, with 20 bases lying between them. The germline CDR1 and CDR2 sequences are KGHDR and SFDVKD. CDR3 length: 17 amino acids.

This clonotype was recorded a few times. This chain joins TRBV28 and TRBJ2-1, with 9 bases lining up with TRBD2. The length of the CDR3 is 15 residues. CDR1 and CDR2 (germline): MDHEN, SYDVKM. The ends lost 10 bases at V and 6 bases at J; junction bases unmatched: 13. CDR3 amino acids: CAIPLLREGSNEQFF. CDR3 nucleotide sequence: TGTGCCATCCCCCTATTGCGGGAGGGCAGCAATGAGCAGTTCTTC.

This clonotype showed up many times. This chain uses TRBV28 with TRBJ1-1; D not certain. V lost 5 bases and J lost 4, with 11 bases in between. Germline V CDR1 and CDR2: MDHEN, SYDVKM. This CDR3 comprises 13 residues. The CDR3 reads CASSEHTITEAFF. CDR3 bases: TGTGCCAGCAGTGAACACACCATCACTGAAGCTTTCTTT.

This clonotype was found many times. V and J are TRBV15 and TRBJ2-7; D perhaps matches TRBD2 (5 bases). Per germline, CDR1 LNHNV and CDR2 YYDKDF (reference sequence). The CDR3 runs 15 residues. V gave up 0 bases and J gave up 0 bases, with 9 bases separating them. The CDR3 sequence: CATSREAGASYEQYF. Here the CDR3 DNA reads TGTGCCACCAGCAGAGAGGCGGGCGCCTCCTACGAGCAGTACTTC.

J is TRBJ2-2 and V is TRBV4-1; D gene unclear. Germline loops: CDR1 MGHRA, CDR2 YSYEKL. V shed 0 bases and J shed 4 bases, with 9 bases lying between them. The CDR3 is made up of 15 amino acids. The CDR3 DNA follows: TGCGCCAGCAGCCAAGAAACCCTGCGCACCGGGGAGCTGTTTTTT. It translates to CASSQETLRTGELFF.

The chain is built from TRBV7-2 and TRBJ1-2; a possible D gene is TRBD1 (5 bases). V lost 5 bases and J 1 base, leaving 14 bases between the germline ends. Germline V gives CDR1 SGHTA, CDR2 FQGNSA. The CDR3 extends over 15 amino acids. The CDR3, as DNA: TGTGCCAGCAGCCTTAGCTCACAGGATAACTATGGCTACACCTTC. This encodes CASSLSSQDNYGYTF.

This clonotype was seen only a few times. The chain has TRBV18 and TRBJ1-2; 7 nucleotides line up with TRBD1. J was trimmed by 5 bases and V by 2 bases; bases with no gene match: 5. Germline V lookup: CDR1 KGHSH, CDR2 LQKENI. The CDR3 is 14 residues long. DNA for the CDR3: TGTGCCAGCTCACCAGGACAGGCGCTGTATGGCTACACCTTC. Residues: CASSPGQALYGYTF.